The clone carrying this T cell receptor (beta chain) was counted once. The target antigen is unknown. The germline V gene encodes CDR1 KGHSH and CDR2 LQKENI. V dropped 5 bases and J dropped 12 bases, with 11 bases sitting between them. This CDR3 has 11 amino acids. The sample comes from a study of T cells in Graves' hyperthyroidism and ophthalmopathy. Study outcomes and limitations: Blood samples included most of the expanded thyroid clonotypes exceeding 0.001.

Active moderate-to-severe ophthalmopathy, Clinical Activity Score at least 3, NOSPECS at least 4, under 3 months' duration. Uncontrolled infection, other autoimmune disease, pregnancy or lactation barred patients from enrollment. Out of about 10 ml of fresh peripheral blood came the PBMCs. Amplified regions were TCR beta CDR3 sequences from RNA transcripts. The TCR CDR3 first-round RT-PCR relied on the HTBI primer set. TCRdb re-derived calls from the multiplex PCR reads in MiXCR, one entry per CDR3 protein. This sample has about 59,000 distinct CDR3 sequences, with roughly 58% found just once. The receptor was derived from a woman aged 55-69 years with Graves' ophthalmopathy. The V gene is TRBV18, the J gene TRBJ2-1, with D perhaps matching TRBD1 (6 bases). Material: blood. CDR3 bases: TGTGCCAGCTCATCGGACAGAGGGCAGTTCTTC. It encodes CASSSDRGQFF.